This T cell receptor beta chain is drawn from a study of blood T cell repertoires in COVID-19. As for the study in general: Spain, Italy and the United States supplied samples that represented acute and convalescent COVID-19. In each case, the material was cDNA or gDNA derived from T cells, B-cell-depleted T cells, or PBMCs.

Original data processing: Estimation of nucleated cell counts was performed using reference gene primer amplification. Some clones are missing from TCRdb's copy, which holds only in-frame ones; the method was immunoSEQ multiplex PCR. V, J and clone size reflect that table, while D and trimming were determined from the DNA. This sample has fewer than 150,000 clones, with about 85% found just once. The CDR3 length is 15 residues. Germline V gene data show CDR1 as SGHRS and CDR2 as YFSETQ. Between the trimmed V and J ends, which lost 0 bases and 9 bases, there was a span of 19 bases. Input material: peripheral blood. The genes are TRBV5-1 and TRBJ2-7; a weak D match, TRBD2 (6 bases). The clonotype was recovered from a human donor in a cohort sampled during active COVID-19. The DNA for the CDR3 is TGCGCCAGCAGCTTGGATCGGGCGGGGACCGTCGGGCAGTACTTC. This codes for CASSLDRAGTVGQYF.